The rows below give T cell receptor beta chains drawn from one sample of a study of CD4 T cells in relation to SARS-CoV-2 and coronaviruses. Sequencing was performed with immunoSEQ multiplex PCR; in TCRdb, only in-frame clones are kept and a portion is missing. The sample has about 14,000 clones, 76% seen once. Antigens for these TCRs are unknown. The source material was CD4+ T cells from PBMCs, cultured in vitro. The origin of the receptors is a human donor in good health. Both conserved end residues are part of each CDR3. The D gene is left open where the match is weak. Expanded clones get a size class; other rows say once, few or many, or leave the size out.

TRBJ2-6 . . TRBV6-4 TGTGCCAGCAGTGACGACAACTCTGGGGCCAACGTCCTGACTTTC CASSDDNSGANVLTF
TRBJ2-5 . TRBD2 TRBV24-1 TGTGCCACCAGTGACCGACTAGCGGGATATAAAGAGACCCAGTACTTC CATSDRLAGYKETQYF
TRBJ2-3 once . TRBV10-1 TGCGCCAGCAGTGAGAATGCGGGGAAGACAGATACGCAGTATTTT CASSENAGKTDTQYF
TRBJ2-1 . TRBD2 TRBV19 TGTGCCAGTAGTACCGGACTAGCGGGTGCCAATGAGCAGTTCTTC CASSTGLAGANEQFF
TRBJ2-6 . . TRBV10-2 TGCGCCAGCAGTGAGACAGCTGGGGCCAACGTCCTGACTTTC CASSETAGANVLTF
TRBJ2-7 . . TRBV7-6 TGTGCCAGCAGCTTCCGAGTTGGCGAGCAGTACTTC CASSFRVGEQYF
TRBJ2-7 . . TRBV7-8 TGTGCCAGCAGCTGGGGGAACGAGCAGTACTTC CASSWGNEQYF
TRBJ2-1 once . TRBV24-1 TGTGCCACCAGTGATAGGATTGAGCAGTTCTTC CATSDRIEQFF
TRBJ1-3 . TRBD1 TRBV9 TGTGCCAGCAGCCCGCCTGGGACAGCCAGGCCTGGAAACACCATATATTTT CASSPPGTARPGNTIYF
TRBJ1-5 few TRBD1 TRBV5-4 TGTGCCAGCACCCCGGACAGGGGAGATCAGCCCCAGCATTTT CASTPDRGDQPQHF
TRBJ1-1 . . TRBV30 TGTGCCTGGATACGACAGATCGTGAACACTGAAGCTTTCTTT CAWIRQIVNTEAFF
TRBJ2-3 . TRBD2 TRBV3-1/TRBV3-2 TGTGCCAGCAGCCGGGGAGGGACGGATACGCAGTATTTT CASSRGGTDTQYF
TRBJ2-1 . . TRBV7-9 TGTGCCAGCAGCTTCGGCCGGGGAGGAGTCGGCAATGAGCAGTTCTTC CASSFGRGGVGNEQFF